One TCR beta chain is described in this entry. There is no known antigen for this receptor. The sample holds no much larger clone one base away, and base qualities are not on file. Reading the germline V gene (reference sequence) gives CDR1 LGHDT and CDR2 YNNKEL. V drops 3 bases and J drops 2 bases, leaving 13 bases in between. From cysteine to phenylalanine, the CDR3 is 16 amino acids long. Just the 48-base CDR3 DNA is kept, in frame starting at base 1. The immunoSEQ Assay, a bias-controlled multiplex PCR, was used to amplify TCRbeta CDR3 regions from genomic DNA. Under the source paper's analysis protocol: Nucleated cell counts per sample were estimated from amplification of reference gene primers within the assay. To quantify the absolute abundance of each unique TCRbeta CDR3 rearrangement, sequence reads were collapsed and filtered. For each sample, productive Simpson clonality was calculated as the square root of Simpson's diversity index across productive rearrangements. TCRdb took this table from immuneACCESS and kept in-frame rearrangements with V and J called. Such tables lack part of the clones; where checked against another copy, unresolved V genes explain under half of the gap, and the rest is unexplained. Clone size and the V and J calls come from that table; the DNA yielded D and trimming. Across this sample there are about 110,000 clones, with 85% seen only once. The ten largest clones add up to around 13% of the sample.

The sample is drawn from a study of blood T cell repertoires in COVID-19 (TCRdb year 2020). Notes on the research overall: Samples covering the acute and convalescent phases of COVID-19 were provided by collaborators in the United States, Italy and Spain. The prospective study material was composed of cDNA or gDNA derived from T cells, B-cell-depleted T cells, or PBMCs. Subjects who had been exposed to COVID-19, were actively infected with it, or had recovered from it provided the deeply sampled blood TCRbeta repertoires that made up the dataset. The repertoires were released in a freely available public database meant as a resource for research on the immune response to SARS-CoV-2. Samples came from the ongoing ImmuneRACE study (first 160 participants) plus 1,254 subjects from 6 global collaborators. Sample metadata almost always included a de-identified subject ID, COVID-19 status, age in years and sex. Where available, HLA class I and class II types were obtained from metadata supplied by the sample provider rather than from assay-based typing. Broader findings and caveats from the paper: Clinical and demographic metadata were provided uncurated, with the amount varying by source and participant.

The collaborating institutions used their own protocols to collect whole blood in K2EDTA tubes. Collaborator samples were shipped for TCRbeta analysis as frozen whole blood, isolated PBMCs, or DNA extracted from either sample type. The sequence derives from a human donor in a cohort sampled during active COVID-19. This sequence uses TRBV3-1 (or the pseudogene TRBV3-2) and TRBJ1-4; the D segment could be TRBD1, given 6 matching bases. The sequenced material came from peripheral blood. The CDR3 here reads CASSQGQGRTNEKLFF. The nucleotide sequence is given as TGTGCCAGCAGCCAGGGGCAGGGGCGGACTAATGAAAAACTGTTTTTT.